Below, one TCR beta chain is given with its context. The antigen is undetermined. CD45RO-negative, CCR7-positively selected cells formed the naive CD8 fraction, excluding terminally differentiated effector memory CD45RA+ cells. The assay was immunoSEQ multiplex PCR, and TCRdb's table has in-frame clones only and misses some. This table holds about 680,000 clones, about 91% found once. V lost 0 bases to trimming and J lost 4 bases, with 25 bases between them. The CDR3 sequence is 19 residues long. CDR1 is KGHSH, CDR2 LQKENI, per germline. The sample originates from a study of shared clonotypes between healthy human individuals. Study-level background: Aged between 18 and 49, the donors were two women and a few men.

Study-wide findings and caveats: In the sorted subsets, rarefaction showed sequencing was incomplete despite large depth.

The chain uses TRBV18 and TRBJ2-7; TRBD1 or TRBD2 may be the D gene (5 bases each). The sequence was obtained from a man between 25 and 39 years old in good health. The specimen sequenced was naive CD8+ T cells sorted from blood. Here the CDR3 DNA reads TGTGCCAGCTCACCACCGACCGGGGACCGGACTCGTAAAACTTACGAGCAGTACTTC. This gives the protein CASSPPTGDRTRKTYEQYF.